The present T cell receptor beta chain was sequenced within a study of T-cell memory formation after mild COVID-19 (dated by TCRdb to the early 2020s). In terms of the full investigation: TCR sequence clusters from the two donors were largely donor specific. Longitudinal TCRalpha and TCRbeta repertoire sequencing tracked T-cell clones expanding and contracting after mild COVID-19 in two donors. Two young, previously healthy adult volunteers made up the cohort, one male and one female. On the study overall, not on this receptor specifically: Contracting CD4+ clones were located mainly in the CM and EM memory subsets, whereas CD8+ clones were found to be enriched in EMRA. The detection of some responding clones in pre-infection memory suggests that pre-existing cross-reactive memory T cells joined the SARS-CoV-2 response. The study covered only a couple of mild cases, and larger cohorts including severe cases with pre-infection samples were considered necessary. From day 15 to 85, contracting clones showed balanced CD4/CD8 phenotypes, whereas a second wave of clones that expanded from day 15 to 37 leaned towards CD4+. Whether the second-wave clones peaking on day 37 were SARS-CoV-2 specific was not confirmed.

Reading from cysteine to phenylalanine, the CDR3 counts 11 amino acids. The only DNA kept is the CDR3, 33 bases in frame from the first base. At the junction V is shortened by 3 bases and J by 7 bases, with 6 bases in between. Ficoll-Paque density gradient centrifugation was used to isolate PBMCs. In the case of this clonotype: The antigen this receptor binds is unknown. Per-base qualities were not stored, and no clone one base away is much larger.

Sequencing relied on an Illumina NovaSeq 6000. TCRalpha and TCRbeta cDNA libraries were constructed by 5'RACE with constant-segment primers, with sample barcodes and unique molecular identifiers being introduced. RNA was extracted from every sample with Trizol reagent. Libraries were amplified in two PCR steps, with a second sample barcode and Illumina TruSeq adapters added in the second step. Sequencing of the libraries was done on an Illumina NovaSeq, producing 2 x 150 bp paired-end reads. In the source study's methods: With migec v1.2.7, reads were demultiplexed and then collapsed into UMI-guided consensus sequences. Using mixcr v2.1.11, the UMI consensuses were aligned to TRA and TRB V and J templates and assembled into clonotypes. A clonotype was counted as expanded or contracted only when both edgeR and NoisET called the clonotype significant, with the noise models trained on biological replicates. edgeR calls used a false discovery rate-adjusted p below 0.01 and a log2 fold-change threshold of 1. PCA with hierarchical clustering of max-normalized trajectories of the 1000 most abundant clonotypes was used as exploratory dynamics analysis. Each responding clone was given a CD4 or CD8 phenotype based on the CD4+ and CD8+ repertoires, which had been sequenced separately. TCRdb's own reprocessing of the public reads used fastp at Q25 and MiXCR and kept productive beta chains. Entries that share a CDR3 protein sequence are merged under the most common genes and DNA. TCRdb's processing, not the authors', yielded these V and J calls. A total of hundreds of thousands of distinct CDR3 sequences appear in this sample, approximately 23% of them only once. Together, the top ten hold around 12% of the sample.

Rearrangement joined TRBV12-3 or TRBV12-4 to TRBJ1-1; TRBD1 is a possible D gene, resting on 5 matching bases. The sequence derives from an adult woman who had mild COVID-19 (a few samples of this study predate the infection). The sample titles of this study are shuffled in the database, so cell type and time point are left out; the donor was told from shared clones. Input material: PBMCs or a T cell subset sorted from them (not recorded which). The nucleotide sequence is TGTGCCAGCAGTTTTAGGGGTGAAGCTTTCTTT. This yields the protein CASSFRGEAFF.